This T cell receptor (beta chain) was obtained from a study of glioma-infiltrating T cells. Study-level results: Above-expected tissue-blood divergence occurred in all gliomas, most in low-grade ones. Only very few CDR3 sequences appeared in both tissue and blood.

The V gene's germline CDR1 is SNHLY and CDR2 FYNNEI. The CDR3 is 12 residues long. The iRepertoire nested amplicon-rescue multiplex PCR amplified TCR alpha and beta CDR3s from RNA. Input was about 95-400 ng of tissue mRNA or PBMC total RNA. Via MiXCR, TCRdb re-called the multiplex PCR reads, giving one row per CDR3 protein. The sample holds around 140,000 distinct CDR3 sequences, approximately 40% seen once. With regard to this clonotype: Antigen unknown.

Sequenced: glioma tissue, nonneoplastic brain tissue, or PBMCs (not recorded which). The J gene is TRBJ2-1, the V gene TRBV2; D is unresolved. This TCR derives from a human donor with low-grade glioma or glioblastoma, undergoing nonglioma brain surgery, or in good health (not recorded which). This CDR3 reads CVLTRQAAEQFF. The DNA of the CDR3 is TGTGTTCTCACTCGGCAGGCCGCTGAGCAGTTCTTC.